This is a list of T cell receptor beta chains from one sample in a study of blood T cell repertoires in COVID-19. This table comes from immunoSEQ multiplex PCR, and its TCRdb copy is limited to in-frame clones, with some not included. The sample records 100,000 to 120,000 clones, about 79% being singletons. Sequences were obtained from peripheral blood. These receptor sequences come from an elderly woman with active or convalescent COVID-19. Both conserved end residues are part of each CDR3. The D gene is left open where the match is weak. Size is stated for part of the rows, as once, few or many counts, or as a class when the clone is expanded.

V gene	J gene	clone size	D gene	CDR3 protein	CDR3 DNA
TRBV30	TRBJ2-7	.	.	CAWSRDYEQYF	TGTGCCTGGAGTCGGGACTACGAGCAGTACTTC
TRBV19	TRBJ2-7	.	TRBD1	CASSIHGGQNEQYF	TGTGCCAGTAGTATTCATGGGGGACAGAACGAGCAGTACTTC
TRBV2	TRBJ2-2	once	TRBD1	CASRKGAPDTGELFF	TGTGCCAGCAGGAAGGGGGCGCCGGACACCGGGGAGCTGTTTTTT
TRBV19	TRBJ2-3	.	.	CASSMRRGDTQYF	TGTGCCAGTAGTATGCGGAGGGGAGATACGCAGTATTTT
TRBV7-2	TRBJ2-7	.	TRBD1	CASSSTGFEQYF	TGTGCCAGCAGCTCGACAGGGTTCGAGCAGTACTTC
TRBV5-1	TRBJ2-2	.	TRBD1	CASSSGQGWAGELFF	TGCGCCAGCAGCTCGGGACAGGGTTGGGCCGGGGAGCTGTTTTTT
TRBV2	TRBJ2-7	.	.	CASSESPYYEQYF	TGTGCCAGCAGTGAATCCCCCTACTACGAGCAGTACTTC
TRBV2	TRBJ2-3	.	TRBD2	CASSFSGLEYF	TGTGCCAGCAGTTTTAGCGGGCTGGAGTATTTT
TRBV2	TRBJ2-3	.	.	CASRRQFTDTQYF	TGTGCCAGCAGGCGACAGTTCACAGATACGCAGTATTTT
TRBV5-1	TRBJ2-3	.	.	CASSSPSTSTDTQYF	TGCGCCAGCAGCTCGCCTAGCACAAGCACAGATACGCAGTATTTT
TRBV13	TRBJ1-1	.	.	CASSFLDRRDTEAFF	TGTGCCAGCAGCTTCCTTGACCGGAGGGATACTGAAGCTTTCTTT
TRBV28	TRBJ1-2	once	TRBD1	CASSSTGTGGLYGYTF	TGTGCCAGCAGTTCTACGGGGACAGGGGGACTCTATGGCTACACCTTC
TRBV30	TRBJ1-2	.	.	CAWSPANYGYTF	TGTGCCTGGAGTCCAGCTAACTATGGCTACACCTTC
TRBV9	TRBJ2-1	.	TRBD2	CASRERLARSSYNEQFF	TGTGCCAGCAGGGAGAGACTAGCGAGGAGCTCCTACAATGAGCAGTTCTTC
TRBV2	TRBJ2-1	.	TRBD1	CASSPTGDEQFF	TGTGCCAGCAGCCCGACAGGGGATGAGCAGTTCTTC
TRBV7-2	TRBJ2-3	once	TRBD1	CASSSGDRDGTDTQYF	TGTGCCAGCAGCTCCGGGGACAGGGATGGCACAGATACGCAGTATTTT
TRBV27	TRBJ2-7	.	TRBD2	CASSFSIAGTSYEQYF	TGTGCCAGCAGTTTTTCTATAGCGGGGACCTCTTACGAGCAGTACTTC
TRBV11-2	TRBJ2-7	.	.	CASSPGWVTYEQYF	TGTGCCAGCAGCCCGGGTTGGGTAACATACGAGCAGTACTTC
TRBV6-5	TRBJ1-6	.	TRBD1	CASSPQGNSPLHF	TGTGCCAGCAGCCCACAGGGGAATTCACCCCTCCACTTT
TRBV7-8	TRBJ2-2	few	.	CASSLAGNTGELFF	TGTGCCAGCAGCTTAGCCGGGAACACCGGGGAGCTGTTTTTT
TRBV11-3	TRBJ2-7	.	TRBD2	CASSPVGREGYSYEQYF	TGTGCCAGCAGTCCGGTTGGGCGGGAGGGATACTCCTACGAGCAGTACTTC
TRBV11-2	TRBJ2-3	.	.	CASSLVVGTDTQYF	TGTGCCAGCAGCTTAGTAGTTGGCACAGATACGCAGTATTTT
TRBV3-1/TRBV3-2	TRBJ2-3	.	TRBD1	CASSQKFRQGNTDTQYF	TGTGCCAGCAGCCAAAAATTTCGACAGGGCAACACAGATACGCAGTATTTT
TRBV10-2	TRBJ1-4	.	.	CASSEGSPNEKLFF	TGCGCCAGCAGTGAGGGGAGTCCTAATGAAAAACTGTTTTTT
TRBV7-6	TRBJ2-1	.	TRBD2	CASSHTLLLRTSGLEQFF	TGTGCCAGCAGCCACACACTTCTTCTTCGGACTAGCGGGCTTGAGCAGTTCTTC
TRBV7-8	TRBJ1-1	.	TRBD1	CASSSTGASAAFF	TGTGCCAGCAGCTCCACAGGGGCCTCGGCAGCTTTCTTT
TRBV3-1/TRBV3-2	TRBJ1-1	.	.	CASSPRVRDTEAFF	TGTGCCAGCAGCCCCCGGGTGCGGGACACTGAAGCTTTCTTT
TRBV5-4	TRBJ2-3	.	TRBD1	CASSLGGGGTDTQYF	TGTGCCAGCAGCTTGGGAGGGGGCGGGACAGATACGCAGTATTTT
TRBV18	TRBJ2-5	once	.	CASSHRDQETQYF	TGTGCCAGCTCACACCGGGACCAAGAGACCCAGTACTTC
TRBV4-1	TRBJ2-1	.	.	CASSQAESSYNEQFF	TGCGCCAGCAGCCAAGCCGAGAGCTCCTACAATGAGCAGTTCTTC
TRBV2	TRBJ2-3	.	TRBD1	CASSAGTGLTDTQYF	TGTGCCAGCAGTGCAGGGACAGGGCTCACAGATACGCAGTATTTT
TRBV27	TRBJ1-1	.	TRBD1	CASSQDRENTEAFF	TGTGCCAGCAGTCAGGACAGGGAGAACACTGAAGCTTTCTTT
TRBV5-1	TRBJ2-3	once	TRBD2	CASSLAAGVADTQYF	TGCGCCAGCAGCTTGGCGGCGGGAGTTGCAGATACGCAGTATTTT
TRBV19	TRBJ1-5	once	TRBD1	CAGGGTGGNGQPQHF	TGTGCCGGTGGGGGGACAGGGGGCAACGGGCAGCCCCAGCATTTT
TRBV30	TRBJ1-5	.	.	CACQDGYQPQHF	TGTGCCTGCCAGGATGGGTATCAGCCCCAGCATTTT